The rows below give T cell receptor beta chains drawn from one sample of a study of blood T cell repertoires in COVID-19. Sequencing was performed with immunoSEQ multiplex PCR; in TCRdb, only in-frame clones are kept and a portion is missing. The table includes about 300,000 clones, 75% to 90% detected once. The sequenced material came from PBMCs or T cells enriched from blood (not recorded which). These receptor sequences come from a woman aged 40 to 50 who had recovered from COVID-19. Both conserved end residues are part of each CDR3. D genes are given only for firm matches. A row's size may be missing; if present it is once, few, many or a size class.

D	V	J	size	length	CDR3	DNA
NA	TRBV30	TRBJ1-4	NA	15	CAWSGDRAAGEKLFF	TGTGCCTGGAGTGGGGATAGAGCAGCGGGTGAAAAACTGTTTTTT
NA	TRBV7-3	TRBJ2-2	NA	16	CASSFSADLTTGELFF	TGTGCCAGCAGCTTCAGCGCCGACCTGACCACCGGGGAGCTGTTTTTT
TRBD1	TRBV28	TRBJ1-1	NA	17	CASSWLGQGAKDTEAFF	TGTGCCAGCAGTTGGCTCGGACAGGGGGCGAAGGACACTGAAGCTTTCTTT
NA	TRBV3-1/TRBV3-2	TRBJ2-1	once	15	CASSQWQSSYNEQFF	TGTGCCAGCAGCCAGTGGCAAAGCTCCTACAATGAGCAGTTCTTC
NA	TRBV11-2	TRBJ2-2	NA	13	CASSLELTGELFF	TGTGCCAGCAGCTTAGAACTCACCGGGGAGCTGTTTTTT
NA	TRBV25-1	TRBJ1-2	NA	13	CASRGLQPHGYTF	TGTGCCAGCAGGGGCCTGCAACCACATGGCTACACCTTC
TRBD1	TRBV15	TRBJ2-7	NA	12	CATSKYRGEQYF	TGTGCCACCAGCAAATACAGGGGCGAGCAGTACTTC
TRBD1	TRBV30	TRBJ2-2	once	15	CAWSPIGQASGELFF	TGTGCCTGGAGTCCGATTGGACAGGCTTCCGGGGAGCTGTTTTTT
TRBD1	TRBV18	TRBJ1-5	once	14	CASSPGTGDQPQHF	TGTGCCAGCTCACCGGGGACAGGGGATCAGCCCCAGCATTTT
NA	TRBV10-2	TRBJ2-7	NA	15	CASSELGLKPYEQYF	TGCGCCAGCAGTGAGTTGGGCTTAAAACCCTACGAGCAGTACTTC
NA	TRBV7-9	TRBJ1-1	NA	14	CASSPSATDTEAFF	TGTGCCAGCAGCCCGTCCGCTACGGACACTGAAGCTTTCTTT
NA	TRBV30	TRBJ1-2	NA	14	CAWSLAARNYGYTF	TGTGCCTGGAGTTTAGCGGCCCGAAACTATGGCTACACCTTC
NA	TRBV11-1	TRBJ1-4	NA	13	CASSSGLDRKLFF	TGTGCCAGCAGCTCAGGACTCGACAGGAAACTGTTTTTT
NA	TRBV5-1	TRBJ1-1	NA	13	CASSLAQYTEAFF	TGCGCCAGCAGCTTGGCACAGTACACTGAAGCTTTCTTT
TRBD1	TRBV28	TRBJ1-5	NA	18	CASSFTGTGDDLGQPQHF	TGTGCCAGCAGTTTCACCGGGACAGGGGACGATTTGGGTCAGCCCCAGCATTTT
NA	TRBV6-6	TRBJ1-2	NA	15	CASSYSGGPNYGYTF	TGTGCCAGCAGTTACTCGGGGGGGCCCAACTATGGCTACACCTTC
NA	TRBV19	TRBJ2-7	NA	14	CASSKGQVSYEQYF	TGTGCCAGTAGTAAAGGTCAGGTTTCCTACGAGCAGTACTTC
TRBD2	TRBV5-1	TRBJ2-1	NA	15	CASSAQREGRNEQFF	TGCGCCAGCAGCGCACAGCGGGAGGGTCGGAATGAGCAGTTCTTC
NA	TRBV27	TRBJ2-7	NA	16	CASSLSRAGAAYEQYF	TGTGCCAGCAGTTTATCGAGGGCGGGCGCTGCCTACGAGCAGTACTTC
NA	TRBV5-4	TRBJ1-1	once	13	CASSHDSNTEAFF	TGTGCCAGCAGCCACGACTCGAACACTGAAGCTTTCTTT
TRBD1	TRBV19	TRBJ2-7	NA	15	CASSKGTGNSYEQYF	TGTGCCAGTAGTAAGGGGACAGGGAACTCCTACGAGCAGTACTTC
TRBD2	TRBV5-1	TRBJ2-1	NA	17	CASSSWTSGGNENEQFF	TGCGCCAGCAGCTCTTGGACTAGCGGGGGAAACGAAAATGAGCAGTTCTTC
NA	TRBV7-2	TRBJ1-1	NA	14	CASSLGGPNTEAFF	TGTGCCAGCAGCTTAGGGGGCCCGAACACTGAAGCTTTCTTT
NA	TRBV16	TRBJ1-2	NA	15	CASSPEAQAKYGYTF	TGTGCCAGCAGTCCAGAGGCACAGGCAAAATATGGCTACACCTTC
NA	TRBV30	TRBJ2-5	NA	13	CASDSPGQETQYF	TGTGCCTCGGACAGTCCGGGGCAAGAGACCCAGTACTTC
TRBD1	TRBV28	TRBJ2-2	NA	13	CASGTANTGELFF	TGTGCCAGTGGGACAGCGAACACCGGGGAGCTGTTTTTT
TRBD1	TRBV6-6	TRBJ2-7	NA	14	CASSTRDRFYEQYF	TGTGCCAGCAGCACCCGGGACAGATTCTACGAGCAGTACTTC
NA	TRBV2	TRBJ1-2	NA	12	CASSGQDYGYTF	TGTGCCAGCAGTGGACAGGACTATGGCTACACCTTC
TRBD1	TRBV2	TRBJ1-5	NA	13	CASRTGGGQPQHF	TGTGCCAGCAGAACAGGGGGAGGCCAGCCCCAGCATTTT
TRBD1	TRBV5-6	TRBJ1-1	NA	15	CASSLTLTGVTEAFF	TGTGCCAGCAGCTTGACTTTGACAGGGGTAACTGAAGCTTTCTTT
NA	TRBV29-1	TRBJ2-7	once	13	CSVEGGDIQEQYF	TGCAGCGTTGAAGGAGGGGACATCCAAGAGCAGTACTTC
NA	TRBV7-2	TRBJ2-1	NA	13	CASSLERSAEQFF	TGTGCCAGCAGCTTAGAGCGGAGCGCGGAGCAGTTCTTC
NA	TRBV18	TRBJ1-1	NA	14	CASSPVGEGTEAFF	TGTGCCAGCTCACCCGTTGGGGAGGGGACTGAAGCTTTCTTT
TRBD1	TRBV7-3	TRBJ1-3	NA	15	CASSPFDRVGNTIYF	TGTGCCAGCAGCCCTTTTGACAGGGTTGGAAACACCATATATTTT
NA	TRBV6-5	TRBJ2-7	NA	14	CASGLAGAINEQYF	TGTGCCAGCGGCCTTGCGGGGGCTATAAACGAGCAGTACTTC
NA	TRBV12-5	TRBJ2-7	NA	16	CASGLVLSARTHEQYF	TGTGCTAGTGGTTTGGTACTGAGCGCACGTACCCACGAGCAGTACTTC
TRBD1	TRBV7-9	TRBJ1-4	NA	15	CASSYSGTGNEKLFF	TGTGCCAGCAGCTACTCCGGGACAGGGAATGAAAAACTGTTTTTT
NA	TRBV12-5	TRBJ2-3	NA	13	CASGSGSTDTQYF	TGTGCTAGTGGCTCAGGGTCAACAGATACGCAGTATTTT
TRBD2	TRBV4-3	TRBJ2-1	NA	14	CASSQLGRGGSQFF	TGCGCCAGCAGCCAGCTGGGCCGGGGGGGATCACAGTTCTTC
TRBD2	TRBV6-1	TRBJ2-1	NA	16	CASSEPSGGGYNEQFF	TGTGCCAGCAGTGAGCCTAGCGGGGGGGGGTACAATGAGCAGTTCTTC
NA	TRBV3-1/TRBV3-2	TRBJ1-1	NA	15	CASSPRGALNTEAFF	TGTGCCAGCAGCCCGCGCGGGGCCTTGAACACTGAAGCTTTCTTT
TRBD2	TRBV27	TRBJ2-1	NA	15	CASSSRTSGVNEQFF	TGTGCCAGCAGTTCCAGGACTAGCGGGGTAAATGAGCAGTTCTTC
NA	TRBV27	TRBJ1-1	NA	14	CASSLYRDYTEAFF	TGTGCCAGCAGTTTATACAGGGATTATACTGAAGCTTTCTTT
NA	TRBV11-2	TRBJ2-7	once	15	CASSSSRVKAYEQYF	TGTGCCAGCAGCAGCAGCAGGGTGAAGGCCTACGAGCAGTACTTC
NA	TRBV5-1	TRBJ1-1	NA	14	CASTAGPVDTEAFF	TGCGCCAGCACGGCGGGGCCGGTTGACACTGAAGCTTTCTTT
NA	TRBV30	TRBJ1-6	NA	17	CAWSVGRQSSYNSPLHF	TGTGCCTGGAGTGTAGGCCGACAGAGCTCCTATAATTCACCCCTCCACTTT
NA	TRBV3-1/TRBV3-2	TRBJ1-2	NA	14	CASSQQQGAYGYTF	TGTGCCAGCAGCCAACAACAGGGAGCCTATGGCTACACCTTC
NA	TRBV18	TRBJ1-4	NA	14	CASSPIVSEQKLFF	TGTGCCAGCTCACCGATTGTGAGCGAGCAAAAACTGTTTTTT
TRBD1	TRBV19	TRBJ1-5	NA	14	CASSMTGGNQPQHF	TGTGCCAGTAGTATGACAGGGGGCAATCAGCCCCAGCATTTT
TRBD2	TRBV3-1/TRBV3-2	TRBJ2-3	NA	16	CASSLNLAVSTDTQYF	TGTGCCAGCAGCCTTAACCTAGCGGTTAGCACAGATACGCAGTATTTT
NA	TRBV7-2	TRBJ2-1	NA	15	CASSLATRVYNEQFF	TGTGCCAGCAGCTTAGCGACGCGGGTGTACAATGAGCAGTTCTTC
TRBD1	TRBV7-9	TRBJ2-1	NA	15	CASSLFDRGRTEQFF	TGTGCCAGCAGCTTATTCGACAGGGGACGCACTGAGCAGTTCTTC
TRBD2	TRBV5-1	TRBJ2-2	once	16	CASSWTSGSGTGELFF	TGCGCCAGCAGCTGGACTAGCGGGAGTGGAACCGGGGAGCTGTTTTTT
NA	TRBV5-1	TRBJ1-1	NA	15	CASSSNPTPNTEAFF	TGCGCCAGCAGTTCGAACCCGACACCGAACACTGAAGCTTTCTTT